The clone carrying this T cell receptor (beta chain) was seen a few times. Its antigen is unknown. The germline V and J ends were trimmed by 7 bases and 0 bases, with 10 bases remaining between them. CDR1 and CDR2 (germline): SGHRS, YFSETQ. The CDR3 has 13 residues. The data were obtained in a study of a mutant IDH1 vaccine in newly diagnosed glioma. The time point: week 23, last vaccination. Each dose delivered 300 ug of mutant IDH1 20-mer peptide subcutaneously with imiquimod. Produced via immunoSEQ multiplex PCR; TCRdb's table is partial and in-frame only. The table shows roughly 51,000 clones, with 80% to 85% occurring only once.

The TCR was taken from a woman aged 40 to 49 with glioma. Some clones in this sample may be carry-over from other donors' samples. The chain couples TRBV5-1 to TRBJ1-1; no clear D. Sequenced material: PBMCs, taken from a glioma patient whose treatment included an IDH1 peptide vaccine. The CDR3 DNA reads as TGCGCCAGCCATGGACCGTTGAACACTGAAGCTTTCTTT. Its translation is CASHGPLNTEAFF.